Each of the 15 T cell receptor beta chains below was sequenced from the same sample in a study of CD8 T cells in ankylosing spondylitis. TCRdb ran MiXCR on the 5' RACE reads and lists one entry per CDR3 protein. The table includes under 250,000 distinct CDR3 sequences, under 35% detected once. The material sequenced was blood, either unsorted or a sorted T cell fraction (not recorded which). The receptors derive from a male donor with ankylosing spondylitis or in good health (not recorded which).

This clonotype was recorded a few times. The chain combines TRBV29-1 with TRBJ2-1, with 13 nucleotides matching TRBD2. After removal of 7 bases from V and 0 bases from J, the junction contained 9 bases not matched to a gene. This CDR3 has 17 residues. From germline, CDR1 is SQVTM and CDR2 ANQGSEA. CDR3 nucleotides: TGCAGCGCTCAGACTAGCGGGGGGTCTAGCTCCTACAATGAGCAGTTCTTC. Its protein product is CSAQTSGGSSSYNEQFF.

The CDR3 DNA is TGTGCCATCAGTGATACTAGCGGGGGAGAGACCCAGTACTTC. Translation: CAISDTSGGETQYF. The chain combines TRBV10-3 with TRBJ2-5; 11 bases map to TRBD2. The CDR3 extends over 14 amino acids. The ends lost 3 bases at V and 4 bases at J; junction bases unmatched: 1. Germline CDR1 is ENHRY and CDR2 is SYGVKD.

This chain links TRBV10-3 with TRBJ2-3; 7 bases are shared with TRBD2. From germline, CDR1 is ENHRY and CDR2 SYGVKD. The V and J ends lost 11 bases and 4 bases, in that order; junction bases with no gene match: 15. This CDR3 is 15 amino acids long. DNA for the CDR3: TGTGCCGCCCGGGGTAGCGGGCGCGGACCAGATACGCAGTATTTT. The encoded protein is CAARGSGRGPDTQYF.

This sequence joins TRBV7-2 and TRBJ1-1; D is unresolved. Trimming removed 1 base from V and 5 bases from J, with 8 bases in between. Germline CDR1 is SGHTA and CDR2 is FQGNSA. The CDR3 contains 13 residues. The DNA for the CDR3 is TGTGCCAGCAGCTTAGAACCCAAGACTGAAGCTTTCTTT. Amino acids: CASSLEPKTEAFF.

The rearrangement uses TRBV20-1 and TRBJ2-5; D might be TRBD1 (6 bases). Trimming cost V 6 bases and J 1 base, with 18 bases left between them. The CDR3 covers 15 residues. Germline assignment: CDR1 DFQATT and CDR2 SNEGSKA (reference sequence). The CDR3 DNA sequence: TGCAGTGCCAACGCCGGGACACAAATCCAAGAGACCCAGTACTTC. Amino acids: CSANAGTQIQETQYF.

This clonotype was seen a few times. The rearrangement joins TRBV2 to TRBJ1-4, with TRBD1 matching 9 bases. With V trimmed by 6 bases and J by 5 bases, 1 base remained unmatched. The CDR3 totals 13 residues. Germline V gene lookup returns CDR1 SNHLY and CDR2 FYNNEI. The CDR3 coding sequence is TGTGCCAGCAGGGGACAGGGAAATGAAAAACTGTTTTTT. This translates into CASRGQGNEKLFF.

The V and J genes are TRBV20-1 and TRBJ2-6; D is ambiguous. Trimming removed 6 bases from V and 1 base from J, with 1 base in between. CDR3 length: 11 amino acids. In germline, CDR1 is DFQATT, CDR2 SNEGSKA (reference sequence). CDR3 nucleotides: TGCAGTGCATCTGGGGCCAACGTCCTGACTTTC. Translating it yields CSASGANVLTF.

As to this clonotype: One junction end does not reproduce the germline sequence, and a read error may be involved. V is TRBV25-1 and J is TRBJ2-5; D tentatively reads TRBD1 or TRBD2 (5 bases each). This CDR3 comprises 14 residues. CDR1 MGHDK and CDR2 SYGVNS come from the germline V gene. Here the CDR3 reads CASSAPGPQGTQYF. Here the CDR3 DNA reads TGTGCCAGCAGTGCCCCGGGACCCCAAGGGACCCAGTACTTC.

The chain has TRBV28 and TRBJ2-7; a weak D match, TRBD2 (7 bases). Per germline, CDR1 MDHEN and CDR2 SYDVKM. The CDR3 spans 15 residues. Deletions cut 1 base from V and 7 bases from J, with 17 bases between. Here the CDR3 reads CASSLFSAGAGEQYF. CDR3 coding DNA: TGTGCCAGCAGTTTATTTTCGGCGGGGGCGGGGGAGCAGTACTTC. Together with reference TRBV28 and TRBJ2-7, the CDR3 gives the full variable domain: DVKVTQSSRYLVKRTGEKVFLECVQDMDHENMFWYRQDPGLGLRLIYFSYDVKMKEKGDIPEGYSVSREKKERFSLILESASTNQTSMYLCASSLFSAGAGEQYFGPGTRLTVT.

The genes are TRBV20-1 and TRBJ2-2; D call uncertain. CDR3 length: 14 residues. V was cut by 3 bases and J by 1 base, with 9 bases left in between. Germline loops: CDR1 DFQATT, CDR2 SNEGSKA (reference sequence). In DNA, the CDR3 is TGCAGTGCTAGGTGGTCAGAGAACACCGGGGAGCTGTTTTTT. It specifies CSARWSENTGELFF.

This CDR3 is CASSVIGGTQETQYF. In DNA form, the CDR3 reads TGTGCCAGCAGCGTTATAGGAGGGACACAAGAGACCCAGTACTTC. This chain uses TRBV9 with TRBJ2-5, with D perhaps assigned TRBD1 or TRBD2 (6 bases each). The V end lost 2 bases, the J end lost 2 bases, and 13 bases lay between the germline ends. CDR3 length equals 15 residues. In germline, CDR1 is SGDLS, CDR2 YYNGEE.

CDR3 coding DNA: TGTGCCACGCGACAGGGTAGAACCGGGGAGCTGTTTTTT. Its protein product is CATRQGRTGELFF. J is TRBJ2-2 and V is TRBV7-9, with TRBD1 matching over 7 bases. Losses at the gene ends were 10 bases for V and 5 bases for J; bases not matched to a gene: 7. Germline CDR1 is SEHNR and CDR2 is FQNEAQ (reference sequence). The CDR3 is made up of 13 amino acids.

This chain joins TRBV5-1 and TRBJ2-7; 7 positions match TRBD1. Germline trimming cut 5 bases from V and 3 bases from J; bases unmatched to any gene: 8. The CDR3 sequence is 14 residues long. From germline, CDR1 is SGHRS and CDR2 YFSETQ. This CDR3 is CASRTGTEYYEQYF. The CDR3 region has the DNA TGCGCCAGCAGAACGGGGACAGAGTACTACGAGCAGTACTTC.

The chain joins TRBV7-9 to TRBJ2-2, with D possibly being TRBD1 (5 bases). V was pared by 0 bases and J by 0 bases, with 8 bases between. The CDR3 is 16 residues long. Germline CDR1 SEHNR, CDR2 FQNEAQ (reference sequence). CDR3 region: CASSLAGPPNTGELFF. The DNA of the CDR3 is TGTGCCAGCAGCTTAGCGGGGCCACCGAACACCGGGGAGCTGTTTTTT.

The V and J genes are TRBV6-4 and TRBJ2-3; tentatively, D is TRBD1 (5 bases). The CDR3 sequence is 12 residues long. The V end lost 7 bases, the J end lost 4 bases, and 9 bases lay between the germline ends. Germline V gene data show CDR1 as MRHNA and CDR2 as SNTAGT. The CDR3 loop reads CASTKGPDTQYF. CDR3 coding DNA: TGTGCCAGCACCAAGGGGCCAGATACGCAGTATTTT.